Described below is a single T cell receptor beta chain sequence and its context. What it binds is not known. The data were obtained in a study of cytomegalovirus exposure and HLA in healthy donors. Study results and limitations: Later on, analysis showed that most CMV-associated TCR beta chains appeared to be HLA-restricted. A later analysis reported that several of the most significant clusters appeared to be linked to common viral pathogens, among them Epstein-Barr virus. Reportedly, HLA-A and HLA-B alleles of most subjects were accurately predicted from TCR beta. An analysis was carried out at a later point. It showed that HLA-associated TCR beta chains were more clonally expanded than equally common non-associated chains.

The PCR used 60 Vbeta and 13 Jbeta primers. The method was immunoSEQ multiplex PCR; TCRdb's version includes in-frame clones alone and lacks a portion of them. The sample totals about 64,000 clones; its top ten clones hold approximately 4%. Trimming at V came to 4 bases and at J to 4 bases, leaving 1 base not matched to a gene. This CDR3 contains 13 residues. CDR1 is MDHEN, CDR2 SYDVKM, per germline. The specimen was PBMCs. This clonotype originated in a woman aged 18-29 years in good health and CMV-seronegative. The chain couples TRBV28 to TRBJ1-1, with 9 bases identical to TRBD1. CDR3 residues: CASSSTGGTEAFF. The CDR3 nucleotides read TGTGCCAGCAGTTCGACAGGGGGCACTGAAGCTTTCTTT.